One and the same sample provided the 7 T cell receptor beta chains below, sequenced in a study of shared clonotypes between healthy human individuals. The method was immunoSEQ multiplex PCR; TCRdb's version includes in-frame clones alone and lacks a portion of them. The profile shows a few million clones, around 95% of them singletons. Sequencing used naive CD4+ T cells sorted from blood. As for subset: CD45RA+ positively selected. All receptors come from a man between 18 and 35 years old in good health.

The V and J genes are TRBV28 and TRBJ1-4; no clear D. V gave up 2 bases and J gave up 4 bases, with 8 bases separating them. Germline CDR1 reads MDHEN; CDR2 reads SYDVKM. This CDR3 has 14 residues. CDR3 in amino acids: CASSLGRLNEKLFF. In DNA, the CDR3 is TGTGCCAGCAGTTTAGGCAGACTTAATGAAAAACTGTTTTTT.

V gene TRBV11-2 combines with J gene TRBJ2-7; weak D call: TRBD1 (8 bases). The V gene's germline CDR1 is SGHAT and CDR2 FQNNGV. Trimming pared 5 bases from V and 6 bases from J, leaving 17 bases between. The CDR3 is 14 residues long. CDR3 coding DNA: TGTGCCAGCAGCCGTGACAGGGGAGGGGGCGAGCAGTACTTC. This translates into CASSRDRGGGEQYF.

The chain employs TRBV7-2 and TRBJ1-2, with D maybe TRBD1 (5 bases). V was pared by 5 bases and J by 3 bases, with 13 bases between. Germline assignment: CDR1 SGHTA and CDR2 FQGNSA. The CDR3 runs to 14 residues. CDR3 in DNA: TGTGCCAGCAGCCTCCTAGACAGAGACTATGGCTACACCTTC. Amino acid sequence: CASSLLDRDYGYTF.

V gene TRBV2 combines with J gene TRBJ1-2; D remains unclear. The CDR3 consists of 12 residues. Trimming stripped 5 bases from V and 8 bases from J, with 12 bases between. Germline CDR1 reads SNHLY; CDR2 reads FYNNEI. CDR3 bases: TGTGCCAGCAGTACCAGGACGGGCGGCTACACCTTC. Protein product: CASSTRTGGYTF.

The rearrangement links TRBV29-1 to TRBJ2-1; D is unclear. V lost 0 bases and J lost 6, with 6 bases in between. Germline V gene sequence: CDR1 SQVTM, CDR2 ANQGSEA. The CDR3 covers 12 residues. The DNA for the CDR3 is TGCAGCGTTGAAGATCTTGGCAATGAGCAGTTCTTC. Translating gives CSVEDLGNEQFF.

A single count supports this clone. The V call is TRBV29-1, the J call TRBJ1-2; TRBD1 might be the D (6 bases). Trimming shortened V by 0 bases and J by 4 bases, and 24 bases separated the two germline ends. Germline V gene data show CDR1 as SQVTM and CDR2 as ANQGSEA. This CDR3 contains 18 residues. CDR3 region: CSVEDPRARAGATYGYTF. The CDR3 coding sequence is TGCAGCGTTGAAGATCCTCGGGCCAGAGCAGGGGCGACCTATGGCTACACCTTC.

This sequence joins TRBV10-3 and TRBJ2-5, with D possibly matching TRBD2 (7 bases). V was pared by 5 bases and J by 7 bases, with 20 bases between. The CDR3 spans 15 residues. Germline V gene lookup returns CDR1 ENHRY and CDR2 SYGVKD. The DNA for the CDR3 is TGTGCCATCAGTAATGGGGGGCTAGCGGTGAGGACCCAGTACTTC. It is translated as CAISNGGLAVRTQYF.